This is a list of T cell receptor beta chains from one sample in a study of cytomegalovirus exposure and HLA in healthy donors. The method was immunoSEQ multiplex PCR; TCRdb's version includes in-frame clones alone and lacks a portion of them. The sample holds about 130,000 clones; about 83% are singletons and the top ten take around 1.2%. The sample comprised PBMCs. These receptor sequences come from a girl aged 2 to 9 in good health and CMV-seronegative. CDR3s include the opening cysteine and the closing phenylalanine or tryptophan. A D gene is named only where the DNA matches it firmly.

TRBJ2-7	TRBV2	NA	CATREGVPTGGTAYEQYF	TGTGCCACTCGGGAAGGGGTCCCTACGGGGGGCACGGCCTACGAGCAGTACTTC
TRBJ1-1	TRBV25-1	NA	CASSEYRGTDAEAFF	TGTGCCAGCAGTGAATATAGGGGAACGGACGCTGAAGCTTTCTTT
TRBJ1-2	TRBV2	NA	CASSEVAGDVNLYGYTF	TGTGCCAGCAGTGAAGTGGCAGGGGATGTAAATCTCTATGGCTACACCTTC
TRBJ1-6	TRBV14	TRBD1	CASSPDRGLYNSPLHF	TGTGCCAGCAGCCCGGACAGGGGGCTCTATAATTCACCCCTCCACTTT
TRBJ1-5	TRBV28	TRBD1	CASTPGQGGFWPQHF	TGTGCCAGCACACCCGGACAGGGCGGCTTTTGGCCCCAGCATTTT
TRBJ1-2	TRBV28	NA	CASSPRQGCGYTF	TGTGCCAGCAGTCCCCGCCAGGGGTGCGGCTACACCTTC
TRBJ2-5	TRBV29-1	TRBD2	CSVEDPSGRAAETQYF	TGCAGCGTTGAAGATCCTAGCGGGAGGGCCGCAGAGACCCAGTACTTC
TRBJ2-3	TRBV29-1	TRBD2	CSVASGSTDTQYF	TGCAGCGTTGCTAGCGGGAGCACAGATACGCAGTATTTT
TRBJ2-7	TRBV5-4	NA	CASSVEGADEQYF	TGTGCCAGCAGCGTGGAGGGGGCTGACGAGCAGTACTTC
TRBJ1-1	TRBV7-6	NA	CASSFGAYTEAFF	TGTGCCAGCAGCTTTGGAGCATACACTGAAGCTTTCTTT
TRBJ2-3	TRBV14	NA	CASSVLVSDTQYF	TGTGCCAGCAGCGTACTAGTTTCAGATACGCAGTATTTT
TRBJ2-7	TRBV2	TRBD1	CASRASGTGYEQYF	TGTGCCAGCAGGGCCTCCGGGACAGGCTACGAGCAGTACTTC